The source of this TCR beta chain is a study of T cells in Graves' hyperthyroidism and ophthalmopathy. Amplified regions were TCR beta CDR3 sequences from RNA transcripts. HTBI primers drove first-round RT-PCR of the TCR CDR3. TCRdb recomputed calls from the multiplex PCR reads with MiXCR, one row per CDR3 protein. The sample carries 500,000 to 600,000 distinct CDR3 sequences, about 20% recorded once. The receptor was derived from a man in his forties with Graves' ophthalmopathy. Sequenced sample: blood.

CDR3 sequence (DNA): TGCAGTGCGGACAGGGGGGGGCAGCCCCAGCATTTT. It specifies CSADRGGQPQHF. The J gene is TRBJ1-5, the V gene TRBV20-1, with TRBD1 matching 10 bases. The CDR3 has 12 amino acids. V shed 6 bases and J 7 bases; nucleotides not matched to a gene: 3. Germline-derived CDR1 and CDR2 are DFQATT and SNEGSKA (reference sequence).